These T cell receptor beta chains were read from a single sample in a study of blood T cell repertoires in COVID-19. The method was immunoSEQ multiplex PCR; TCRdb's version includes in-frame clones alone and lacks a portion of them. The data contain fewer than 500,000 clones, roughly 90% of them singletons. Sequencing was done on a sample of PBMCs or T cells enriched from blood (not recorded which). These receptors were collected from a woman in her 30s with acute COVID-19. Both conserved end residues are part of each CDR3. The D gene is left open where the match is weak. Where a row states a size, it is once, few, many or the class of an expanded clone; other rows omit it.

>once|TRBJ1-1|-|TRBV12-5
CASGLIREGLGTEAFF
TGTGCTAGTGGTTTGATCCGGGAAGGATTGGGCACTGAAGCTTTCTTT
>-|TRBJ2-7|-|TRBV3-1/TRBV3-2
CASSPRGVFLKQYF
TGTGCCAGCAGCCCTCGCGGAGTCTTCTTAAAGCAGTACTTC
>-|TRBJ2-7|TRBD1|TRBV10-1
CASSDNRGSYEQYF
TGCGCCAGCAGTGACAACAGGGGATCCTACGAGCAGTACTTC
>-|TRBJ1-6|TRBD1|TRBV5-1
CASSGTGDNSPLHF
TGCGCCAGCAGCGGGACAGGGGATAATTCACCCCTCCACTTT
>-|TRBJ2-7|TRBD1|TRBV30
CAWSAAGGSYEQYF
TGTGCCTGGAGTGCGGCAGGGGGCTCCTACGAGCAGTACTTC
>-|TRBJ2-1|-|TRBV19
CASSMEGRAEQFF
TGTGCCAGTAGTATGGAGGGACGGGCTGAGCAGTTCTTC
>-|TRBJ1-2|TRBD1|TRBV28
CASSLTGQGAAGYTF
TGTGCCAGCAGTTTAACCGGACAGGGGGCGGCTGGCTACACCTTC
>once|TRBJ2-1|-|TRBV5-1
CASSFGLTNEQFF
TGCGCCAGCAGCTTTGGGCTAACTAATGAGCAGTTCTTC
>-|TRBJ1-6|-|TRBV4-2
CASSQAGINSPLHF
TGTGCCAGCAGCCAAGCCGGGATCAATTCACCCCTCCACTTT
>-|TRBJ2-7|-|TRBV28
CASSAAGAGRGEQYF
TGTGCCAGCAGTGCCGCAGGGGCCGGTCGGGGAGAGCAGTACTTC
>-|TRBJ2-7|TRBD1|TRBV19
CASSNRGDWYEQYF
TGTGCCAGTAGCAACAGGGGGGATTGGTACGAGCAGTACTTC
>-|TRBJ1-6|TRBD1|TRBV7-2
CASTLPTGVGSPLHF
TGTGCCAGCACCCTCCCGACAGGGGTAGGATCACCCCTCCACTTT
>-|TRBJ1-4|-|TRBV30
CAWSVQGREKLFF
TGTGCCTGGAGTGTACAGGGAAGAGAAAAACTGTTTTTT
>-|TRBJ2-3|-|TRBV1
CTSEISRGAKPISSTDTQYF
TGCACCAGCGAGATTTCCAGGGGGGCCAAACCGATTTCTAGCACAGATACGCAGTATTTT
>-|TRBJ1-4|TRBD1|TRBV9
CASSGPGGGDEKLFF
TGTGCCAGCAGCGGCCCAGGGGGTGGAGATGAAAAACTGTTTTTT
>-|TRBJ1-1|-|TRBV11-1
CASSLRGMNTEAFF
TGTGCCAGCAGCTTACGGGGGATGAACACTGAAGCTTTCTTT
>-|TRBJ2-1|TRBD2|TRBV19
CASQRTSGHNEQFF
TGTGCCAGTCAACGAACTAGCGGACACAATGAGCAGTTCTTC
>-|TRBJ1-2|-|TRBV12-3/TRBV12-4
CATTLRENYGYTF
TGTGCCACCACTTTACGGGAGAACTATGGCTACACCTTC
>-|TRBJ2-7|-|TRBV15
CATSRDGGRSYEQYF
TGTGCCACCAGCAGAGATGGTGGCAGATCCTACGAGCAGTACTTC
>-|TRBJ2-7|TRBD1|TRBV6-5
CASRSQDRSYEQYF
TGTGCCAGCAGATCCCAGGACAGGTCCTACGAGCAGTACTTC
>-|TRBJ2-7|-|TRBV10-3
CAISESLGLPPYEQYF
TGTGCCATCAGTGAGTCACTAGGACTACCCCCCTACGAGCAGTACTTC
>-|TRBJ1-2|-|TRBV6-2/TRBV6-3
CASSDRPLGYGYTF
TGTGCCAGCAGTGACCGTCCCCTAGGCTATGGCTACACCTTC
>-|TRBJ2-7|-|TRBV13
CASSLADEQYF
TGTGCCAGCAGCCTCGCGGACGAGCAGTACTTC
>-|TRBJ2-7|-|TRBV7-9
CASSLVEGYEQYF
TGTGCCAGCAGCTTAGTGGAGGGATACGAGCAGTACTTC
>-|TRBJ1-5|-|TRBV9
CASSVAPGQPQHF
TGTGCCAGCAGCGTAGCTCCAGGTCAGCCCCAGCATTTT